This TCR beta chain was sequenced during a study of shared clonotypes between healthy human individuals. Study-wide findings and caveats: Sampling used blood alone; tissue repertoires probably differ. Relative to clonotypes present in all four donors, those not shared had lower generation probabilities.

Clones were read by immunoSEQ multiplex PCR, and TCRdb kept only the in-frame ones, dropping some. This sample yields about 330,000 clones, of which over 75% are seen a single time; 15% to 20% belongs to the top ten. V was pared by 0 bases and J by 1 base, with 4 bases between. CDR1 is MGHRA, CDR2 YSYEKL, per germline. The CDR3 has 13 amino acids. About this clone itself: The antigen is unknown. Other DNA sequences in this sample translate to the same CDR3.

Sequencing was carried out using memory CD8+ T cells sorted from blood. Sample subset: CD45RO+ cells pooled with CCR7-negative TemRA cells. The receptor was isolated from a man younger than 35 in good health. The chain is built from TRBV4-1 and TRBJ2-7, with D unclear. The CDR3 sequence: CASSQDGSYEQYF. The CDR3, as DNA: TGCGCCAGCAGCCAAGACGGATCCTACGAGCAGTACTTC.